The sample holds a few counts of the clone carrying this T cell receptor beta chain. The antigen is undetermined. The record originates from a study of T-cell memory formation after mild COVID-19. TCRdb redid the calling of the 5' RACE reads with MiXCR, one entry per CDR3 protein. There are around 200,000 distinct CDR3 sequences in the sample; 18% occur only once, and roughly 3.8% lies in the top ten. V shed 0 bases and J 8 bases; nucleotides not matched to a gene: 5. The germline gives CDR1 SQVTM, CDR2 ANQGSEA. This CDR3 has 13 amino acids. Findings of the study overall: CD4+ clones that contracted lay mainly in CM and EM; CD8+ ones lay in EMRA. For second-wave clones that peaked at day 37, SARS-CoV-2 specificity went unverified.

The clonotype was recovered from a young man who had mild COVID-19 (a few samples of this study predate the infection). Cell type and time point are not known. The sample was PBMCs or a T cell subset sorted from them (not recorded which). The gene calls are TRBV29-1 and TRBJ1-2, with 8 bases matching TRBD1. The chain's CDR3 is CSVEDRGQVGYTF. The CDR3, as DNA: TGCAGCGTTGAAGATCGGGGACAGGTCGGCTACACCTTC.